This is a list of T cell receptor beta chains from one sample in a study of shared clonotypes between healthy human individuals. Repertoires were generated with immunoSEQ multiplex PCR, while TCRdb's copy carries only in-frame clones and drops some. The table records about 1,800,000 clones, 85% to 95% of them present only once. The sequenced material came from naive CD8+ T cells sorted from blood. These receptors were collected from a man younger than 35 in good health. Both conserved end residues are part of each CDR3. The order of the fields is J gene, clone size, D gene, V gene, CDR3 protein, CDR3 DNA. The D gene is left open where the match is weak. Some rows have no size entry. The others give once, few or many, or a class for an expanded clone.

TRBJ1-5 | once | TRBD1 | TRBV9 | CASSTGTGNQPQHF | TGTGCCAGCAGCACAGGGACAGGTAATCAGCCCCAGCATTTT
TRBJ2-1 | NA | NA | TRBV9 | CASSVLGDLNEQFF | TGTGCCAGCAGCGTACTAGGAGACCTCAATGAGCAGTTCTTC
TRBJ2-1 | NA | NA | TRBV2 | CATTADSRSNEQFF | TGTGCCACCACAGCGGACAGCCGATCCAATGAGCAGTTCTTC
TRBJ1-5 | NA | NA | TRBV6-5 | CASHTGQPQHF | TGTGCCAGCCATACGGGTCAGCCCCAGCATTTT
TRBJ1-2 | NA | TRBD1 | TRBV5-3 | CARSRDRAFLNYGYTF | TGTGCCAGAAGCCGGGACAGGGCCTTTCTTAACTATGGCTACACCTTC
TRBJ2-2 | NA | NA | TRBV19 | CASKIGGAGELFF | TGTGCCAGTAAAATCGGAGGTGCCGGGGAGCTGTTTTTT
TRBJ2-7 | NA | NA | TRBV30 | CARSVRAGLRSYEQYF | TGTGCCCGGAGTGTACGTGCGGGCTTAAGGTCCTACGAGCAGTACTTC
TRBJ2-2 | NA | NA | TRBV6-1 | CAISILVAGELFF | TGTGCCATCTCAATTTTAGTGGCCGGGGAGCTGTTTTTT
TRBJ2-7 | NA | NA | TRBV5-1 | CASSPSGYYEQYF | TGCGCCAGCAGCCCCTCGGGTTACTACGAGCAGTACTTC
TRBJ1-6 | NA | NA | TRBV7-8 | CASSLGGRMGNSPLHF | TGTGCCAGCAGCTTAGGGGGGAGGATGGGGAATTCACCCCTCCACTTT
TRBJ2-7 | NA | TRBD2 | TRBV7-2 | CASSGSGSAYEQYF | TGTGCCTCCTCAGGGAGCGGGAGTGCCTACGAGCAGTACTTC
TRBJ2-3 | NA | TRBD2 | TRBV30 | CAWSVGTSESTDTQYF | TGTGCCTGGAGTGTTGGGACTAGCGAAAGCACAGATACGCAGTATTTT
TRBJ2-3 | NA | TRBD2 | TRBV27 | CASSTSGYTSTDTQYF | TGTGCCAGCAGCACTAGCGGGTATACTAGCACAGATACGCAGTATTTT
TRBJ1-5 | NA | NA | TRBV27 | CASSLLASPGGNQPQHF | TGTGCCAGCAGTTTATTAGCGAGCCCCGGGGGGAATCAGCCCCAGCATTTT
TRBJ1-1 | once | NA | TRBV7-3 | CASSPTDRGLAEAFF | TGTGCCAGCAGCCCCACGGATCGGGGTTTGGCTGAAGCTTTCTTT
TRBJ1-2 | NA | TRBD1 | TRBV27 | CASSSRQGMSHNYGYTF | TGTGCCAGCAGTAGCCGACAGGGAATGTCTCATAACTATGGCTACACCTTC
TRBJ1-2 | NA | NA | TRBV19 | CASSIGTREGYTF | TGTGCCAGTAGTATTGGGACGAGAGAGGGCTACACCTTC
TRBJ2-7 | once | NA | TRBV13 | CASSPVAGIHEQYF | TGTGCCAGCAGCCCCGTGGCAGGGATCCACGAGCAGTACTTC
TRBJ2-1 | NA | TRBD1 | TRBV4-1 | CASSLEAGTGLVEQFF | TGCGCCAGCAGCCTCGAGGCCGGGACAGGGTTGGTTGAGCAGTTCTTC
TRBJ2-1 | NA | NA | TRBV6-1 | CASSADGGEQFF | TGTGCCAGCAGTGCGGACGGCGGTGAGCAGTTCTTC
TRBJ1-2 | NA | TRBD1 | TRBV7-6 | CASSTGQGGVNYGYTF | TGTGCCAGCAGCACGGGACAGGGAGGTGTTAACTATGGCTACACCTTC
TRBJ2-1 | NA | TRBD2 | TRBV9 | CASSVGGRAPHEQFF | TGTGCCAGCAGCGTAGGTGGGAGGGCCCCCCATGAGCAGTTCTTC
TRBJ2-7 | NA | NA | TRBV9 | CASSVAGGPSYEQYF | TGTGCCAGCAGCGTAGCTGGGGGACCCAGCTACGAGCAGTACTTC